Listed below are T cell receptor beta chains from one sample, sequenced in a study of T cell responses to AZD1222 COVID-19 vaccine. Libraries were prepared by immunoSEQ multiplex PCR; TCRdb keeps only in-frame clonotypes and omits some of them. The sample lists 100,000 to 140,000 clones; roughly 90% were seen once. The sample was peripheral blood, taken on day 0 of AZD1222 vaccination. Receptors originate from an adult in good health. Both conserved end residues are part of each CDR3. A D gene is named only where the DNA matches it firmly. The listing skips clone size in some rows; elsewhere it reads once, few, many or a size class.

d_call	clone_size	v_call	j_call	cdr3_nt	cdr3_aa
.	.	TRBV5-6	TRBJ2-7	TGTGCCAGCAGCTTAGCGGGCCCCTCCTACGAGCAGTACTTC	CASSLAGPSYEQYF
.	.	TRBV13	TRBJ2-7	TGTGCCAGCAGACAGGGTGATGGGTACTACGAGCAGTACTTC	CASRQGDGYYEQYF
.	.	TRBV18	TRBJ1-6	TGTGCCAGCTCACCAGTTGGGTCACCCCTCCACTTT	CASSPVGSPLHF
TRBD1	.	TRBV7-9	TRBJ2-7	TGTGCCAGCAGCTTCCCGACAGGGGGCATCCTGCGGCAGTACTTC	CASSFPTGGILRQYF
TRBD2	.	TRBV13	TRBJ2-1	TGTGCCAGCAGCTCACTAGCGGCCTGGTACAATGAGCAGTTCTTC	CASSSLAAWYNEQFF
.	.	TRBV6-5	TRBJ2-1	TGTGCCAGCAGCCGGGACCAGTACAATGAGCAGTTCTTC	CASSRDQYNEQFF
TRBD1	.	TRBV7-6	TRBJ2-1	TGTGCCAGCAGCTTACGTTCCGGACAGGCCAACTACAATGAGCAGTTCTTC	CASSLRSGQANYNEQFF
.	.	TRBV18	TRBJ1-6	TGTGCCAGCTCACCAAGTATGGGAGTTAATTCACCCCTCCACTTT	CASSPSMGVNSPLHF
.	once	TRBV12-3/TRBV12-4	TRBJ2-6	TGTGCCAGCAGTTTATCTGGGGCCAACGTCCTGACTTTC	CASSLSGANVLTF
.	.	TRBV6-5	TRBJ1-2	TGTGCCAGCAGGACCGGGACGGGAGGCTACACCTTC	CASRTGTGGYTF
TRBD2	.	TRBV6-4	TRBJ2-1	TGTGCCAGCAGTGAAACTAGCGGGGGGGCTATTGAGCAGTTCTTC	CASSETSGGAIEQFF
.	.	TRBV19	TRBJ1-2	TGTGCCAGTAGTATAGGCAGGGGACTTTATGGCTACACCTTC	CASSIGRGLYGYTF
.	.	TRBV30	TRBJ1-2	TGTGCCTGGAGCCGAGACAGGCCCTATGGCTACACCTTC	CAWSRDRPYGYTF
TRBD1	once	TRBV7-9	TRBJ2-3	TGTGCCACCCAGGGACAGTTCCGCACAGATACGCAGTATTTT	CATQGQFRTDTQYF
.	.	TRBV7-3	TRBJ2-2	TGTGCCAGCAGCCTCTACGAAGCCGGGGAGCTGTTTTTT	CASSLYEAGELFF
.	.	TRBV7-9	TRBJ1-3	TGTGCCAGCAGCTACGACTCCCTGTGGAACACCATATATTTT	CASSYDSLWNTIYF
.	.	TRBV28	TRBJ1-1	TGTGCCAGCAGTTTACCGGGGAGAGGGACTGAAGCTTTCTTT	CASSLPGRGTEAFF
.	.	TRBV2	TRBJ1-1	TGTGCCAGCAGTACAACCTTATCTATCACTGAAGCTTTCTTT	CASSTTLSITEAFF
TRBD2	.	TRBV5-4	TRBJ2-5	TGTGCCAGCAGCCCCAGGTCCGCGGGGGGGTTAGAGACCCAGTACTTC	CASSPRSAGGLETQYF
.	.	TRBV7-3	TRBJ2-1	TGTGCCAGCAGCTTAAAACCAGGGGACACGTACAATGAGCAGTTCTTC	CASSLKPGDTYNEQFF
TRBD1	.	TRBV10-3	TRBJ2-3	TGTGCCACAGAGACAGGGGCAGATACGCAGTATTTT	CATETGADTQYF
TRBD1	.	TRBV7-2	TRBJ2-7	TGTGCCAGCAGCTCCGGGACAGGCCGTGCCTACGAGCAGTACTTC	CASSSGTGRAYEQYF
TRBD1	.	TRBV6-5	TRBJ1-2	TGTGCCAGCAGTTACGGCCCACAGGGGGGACCCTATGGCTACACCTTC	CASSYGPQGGPYGYTF
.	.	TRBV7-6	TRBJ2-3	TGTGCCAGCAGCTTAGGGGGATCCCCGGGGGATACGCAGTATTTT	CASSLGGSPGDTQYF